This T cell receptor beta chain was observed in a study of T cells after yellow fever vaccination. On the study more broadly: Researchers used SMART-Seq v4 Ultra Low Input to prepare fractions that had low cell numbers. Broader study findings: Contaminating bulk clonotypes could be abundant in FACS-sorted repertoires.

About this clonotype: No antigen is known for it.

By 5'RACE template switching, TCR cDNA was produced, with a universal primer site and UMIs added in the process. TCRdb used MiXCR to reprocess the 5' RACE reads, holding one entry per CDR3 protein. The table records more than 350,000 distinct CDR3 sequences, around 10% of them present only once. Germline V gives CDR1 MGHRA, CDR2 YSYEKL. V gave up 2 bases and J gave up 7 bases, with 21 bases separating them. This CDR3 has 17 amino acids. This specimen consisted of PBMCs, obtained on the day of the first yellow fever vaccination. The genes are TRBV4-1 and TRBJ1-5; D possibly corresponds to TRBD1 (5 bases). The receptor's source is a man aged 18 to 30 who received the YFV17D yellow fever vaccine. CDR3 region: CASSQTGTPAKGQPQHF. CDR3 DNA: TGCGCCAGCAGCCAAACCGGGACGCCGGCGAAGGGGCAGCCCCAGCATTTT.